This T cell receptor beta chain was identified during a study of T cells after yellow fever vaccination. Across the whole study: Preparing low-cell-number fractions relied on SMART-Seq v4 Ultra Low Input.

The CDR3 sequence is 16 residues long. The V gene's germline CDR1 is LGHNA and CDR2 YSLEER. Trimming took off 1 base at V and 4 bases at J, with 13 bases between the two ends. Findings and limits, study-wide: Clonotypes shared by both compartments, CD4 and CD8, made up a small share. Any FACS-sorted repertoire could hold abundant clonotypes that contaminate it from the bulk population.

5'RACE template switching produced TCR cDNA carrying a universal primer site and UMIs. TCRdb analysed the 5' RACE reads with MiXCR anew, one entry per CDR3 protein. The sample yields about 220,000 distinct CDR3 sequences, approximately 3% seen once. This clonotype was observed at least ten times. The target antigen is unknown. Source: CD4+ T cells sorted from PBMCs, taken 10 days after the yellow fever booster vaccination. The chain has TRBV4-3 and TRBJ2-2; D assignment may be TRBD1 or TRBD2 (5 bases each). This receptor was taken from a man younger than 35 who received the YFV17D yellow fever vaccine. In nucleotides, the CDR3 is TGCGCCAGCAGCCAAGCCCAGGGAGCCTCCACCGGGGAGCTGTTTTTT. Translated, it gives CASSQAQGASTGELFF.